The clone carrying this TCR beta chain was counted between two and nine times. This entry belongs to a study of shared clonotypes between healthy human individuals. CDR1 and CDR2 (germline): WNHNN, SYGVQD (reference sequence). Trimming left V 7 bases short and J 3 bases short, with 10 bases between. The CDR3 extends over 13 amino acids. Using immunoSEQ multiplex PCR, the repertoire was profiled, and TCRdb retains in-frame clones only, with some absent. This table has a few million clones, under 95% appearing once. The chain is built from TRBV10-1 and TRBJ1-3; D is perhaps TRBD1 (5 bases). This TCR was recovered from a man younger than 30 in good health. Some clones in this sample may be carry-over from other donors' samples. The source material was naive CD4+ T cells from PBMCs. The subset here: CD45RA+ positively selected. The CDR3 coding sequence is TGCGCCAGCACCGCAGGGTTTGGAAACACCATATATTTT. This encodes CASTAGFGNTIYF.